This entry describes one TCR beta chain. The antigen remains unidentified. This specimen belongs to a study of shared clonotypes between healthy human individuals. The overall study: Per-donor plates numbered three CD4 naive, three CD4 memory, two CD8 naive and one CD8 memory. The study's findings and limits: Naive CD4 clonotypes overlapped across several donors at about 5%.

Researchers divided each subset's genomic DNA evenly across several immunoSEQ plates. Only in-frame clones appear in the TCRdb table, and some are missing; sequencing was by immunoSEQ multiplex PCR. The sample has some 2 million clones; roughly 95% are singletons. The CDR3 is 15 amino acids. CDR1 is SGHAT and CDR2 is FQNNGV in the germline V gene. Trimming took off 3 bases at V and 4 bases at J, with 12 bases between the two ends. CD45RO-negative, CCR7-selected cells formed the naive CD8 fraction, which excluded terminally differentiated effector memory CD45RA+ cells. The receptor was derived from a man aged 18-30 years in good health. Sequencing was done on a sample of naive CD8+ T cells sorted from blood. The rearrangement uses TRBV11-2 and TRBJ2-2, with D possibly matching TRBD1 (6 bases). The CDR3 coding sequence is TGTGCCAGCAGCTTTGTCACAGGGAGCACCGGGGAGCTGTTTTTT. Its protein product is CASSFVTGSTGELFF.